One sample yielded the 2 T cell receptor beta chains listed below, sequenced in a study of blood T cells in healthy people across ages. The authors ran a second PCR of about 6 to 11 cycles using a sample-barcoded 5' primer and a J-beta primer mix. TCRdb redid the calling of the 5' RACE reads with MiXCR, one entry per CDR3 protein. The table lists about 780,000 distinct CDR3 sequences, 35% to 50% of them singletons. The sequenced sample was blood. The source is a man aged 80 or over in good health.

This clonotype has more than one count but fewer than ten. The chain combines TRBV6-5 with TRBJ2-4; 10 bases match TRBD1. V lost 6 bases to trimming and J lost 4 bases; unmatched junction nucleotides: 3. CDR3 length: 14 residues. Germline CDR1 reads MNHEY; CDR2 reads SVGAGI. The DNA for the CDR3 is TGTGCCAGCAGCAGGGGACAGGGGAAAAACATTCAGTACTTC. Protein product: CASSRGQGKNIQYF.

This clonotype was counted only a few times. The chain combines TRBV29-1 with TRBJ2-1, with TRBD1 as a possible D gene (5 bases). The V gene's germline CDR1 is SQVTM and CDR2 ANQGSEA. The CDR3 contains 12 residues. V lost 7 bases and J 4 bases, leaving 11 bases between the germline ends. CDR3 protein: CSASRQYNEQFF. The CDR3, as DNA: TGCAGCGCAAGCAGACAGTACAATGAGCAGTTCTTC.